This is a list of T cell receptor beta chains from one sample in a study of blood T cells in healthy people across ages. From the 5' RACE reads, TCRdb called clonotypes with MiXCR, one entry per CDR3 protein. Among about 1.5 million distinct CDR3 sequences listed, less than 45% were seen once. Sequenced: blood. The receptors originated from a young woman in good health. CDR3s leave out the opening cysteine and the closing phenylalanine or tryptophan. Clone size is shown for a subset of rows, as once, few, many or a class of expanded clone.

j_call v_call clone_size cdr3_aa
TRBJ2-1 TRBV3-1 many ASKRDSNEQF
TRBJ2-3 TRBV9 . ASSPRGGEATDTQY
TRBJ1-2 TRBV2 . ASRRTGVNYGYT
TRBJ2-3 TRBV7-8 . ASSLRIPGPTDTQY
TRBJ2-7 TRBV2 few ASSEGLVGHEQY
TRBJ2-3 TRBV4-3 few ASSQPGSLADTQY
TRBJ2-2 TRBV5-1 . ASSGKGIVRSGELF
TRBJ1-4 TRBV20-1 . SAPLWAQFNEKLF
TRBJ1-2 TRBV3-1 . ASSLKSHGYT
TRBJ1-4 TRBV28 . ASSLGPEKLF
TRBJ1-1 TRBV2 . ADHGQPNTEAF
TRBJ2-3 TRBV10-3 . AISGGRGSTDTQY
TRBJ2-3 TRBV4-2 . ASSRTSGVPDTQY
TRBJ1-1 TRBV7-2 once ASTAGPNTEAF
TRBJ1-1 TRBV12-5 . ASGLGTSGAF
TRBJ2-2 TRBV12-5 once ASGYAAPGELF
TRBJ2-1 TRBV5-1 . ASTPWGVYNEQF
TRBJ2-3 TRBV29-1 . SVAGLAGGPDTQY
TRBJ1-1 TRBV6-1 . ASSNRARGEAF
TRBJ2-3 TRBV20-1 . SARGLEGLTDTQY
TRBJ1-1 TRBV7-2 . ASSTQDRTRNTEAF
TRBJ1-3 TRBV5-5 . ASSLRLDAGNTIY
TRBJ1-4 TRBV28 . ASSLARSGQGFSDREKLF
TRBJ1-4 TRBV20-1 . SAKEGGEKLF
TRBJ2-3 TRBV15 . ATSRLAGGRTDTQY
TRBJ1-2 TRBV20-1 . SARSRNRKGYT
TRBJ2-7 TRBV5-1 . ASSPNGRAREY
TRBJ1-2 TRBV29-1 . SAIRDRGNYGYT
TRBJ1-2 TRBV7-9 . ASISEPVLEYGYT
TRBJ1-1 TRBV18 few ASSPAGTVNTEAF
TRBJ2-3 TRBV7-3 few ASSSGTSRFFTDTQY
TRBJ1-2 TRBV27 few ASSLSTGTDNYGYT
TRBJ1-2 TRBV9 few ASSAIGQGGLYGYT
TRBJ1-5 TRBV25-1 many ASSSEVGNQPQH
TRBJ2-4 TRBV7-2 few ASRPDRGSAKNIQY
. TRBV5-1 . ASSSVSQQETQY
TRBJ2-6 TRBV4-2 few ASSLTRGNSGANVLT
TRBJ1-2 TRBV4-1 few ASSQVLAASGYT
TRBJ2-7 TRBV27 once ASSKPGQGAYEQY
TRBJ1-2 TRBV28 . ASSLRGTGGGNYGYT
TRBJ2-5 TRBV6-5 many ASSYGQGRKETQY
TRBJ2-3 TRBV3-1 few ASSQYLADTQY
TRBJ2-1 TRBV12-3/TRBV12-4 . ASSPRRASPYNEQF
TRBJ2-5 TRBV29-1 . SPDDASGGAVQETQY
TRBJ2-7 TRBV7-2 . ASSLTGPEQY
TRBJ2-2 TRBV4-3 . ASSQERAGWSGSNTGELF
TRBJ2-3 TRBV12-3/TRBV12-4 . ASSPPAFLLAGAGGTQY
TRBJ1-2 TRBV3-1 . ASSRLKGGQGNYGYT
TRBJ2-7 TRBV30 few AWSIGRNYEQY
TRBJ1-2 TRBV20-1 . SARAAINNGYT
TRBJ2-7 TRBV11-2 . ASSHGDRGSYEQY
TRBJ1-2 TRBV20-1 . SAKGQATNYGYT
TRBJ2-1 TRBV7-2 few ASSLPVTGTGVNDEQF
TRBJ1-2 TRBV7-9 . ASSPSYT
TRBJ2-1 TRBV20-1 . SASNGNEQF